The present T cell receptor beta chain was sequenced within a study of shared clonotypes between healthy human individuals. The CDR3 is 14 residues long. V was shortened by 1 base and J by 0 bases, with 7 bases between the two germline ends. Germline CDR1 reads MNHEY; CDR2 reads SMNVEV (reference sequence). CD45RO-negative, CCR7-positively selected cells formed the naive CD8 fraction, excluding terminally differentiated effector memory CD45RA+ cells. The data were produced by immunoSEQ multiplex PCR, yet TCRdb's version contains in-frame clones alone and is incomplete. The sample includes 650,000 to 800,000 clones, roughly nine tenths of them seen just once. Study conclusions and caveats: Specimens sampled were limited to blood, with tissue repertoires likely differing. Shared clonotypes across all four donors exceeded non-shared ones in generation probability. Four donors shared approximately 5% of their naive CD4 clonotypes.

In regard to this clone: The antigen is undetermined.

Sample: naive CD8+ T cells sorted from blood. The TCR comes from a man between 25 and 39 years old in good health. The chain couples TRBV27 to TRBJ2-7; D might be TRBD1 (5 bases). The CDR3 coding sequence is TGTGCCAGCAGTTTATTTCAGGGCTCCTACGAGCAGTACTTC. This translates into CASSLFQGSYEQYF.